These 20 T cell receptor beta chains originate from one sample sequenced in a study of blood T cell repertoires in COVID-19. Assay: immunoSEQ multiplex PCR; the TCRdb copy retains only in-frame clones and omits some. The sample has under 85,000 clones, 65% to 85% seen once. Material: peripheral blood. The source of these receptors is an elderly man with active or convalescent COVID-19.

This rearrangement joins TRBV5-4 to TRBJ2-1; TRBD1 aligns across 7 bases. Per the germline V gene, CDR1 is SGHNT and CDR2 is YYREEE (reference sequence). After removal of 5 bases from V and 1 base from J, the junction contained 3 bases not matched to a gene. This CDR3 region has 14 residues. For the CDR3, the DNA is TGTGCCAGCAGACCGGGACAGTCCTACAATGAGCAGTTCTTC. Its translation is CASRPGQSYNEQFF.

This sequence joins TRBV2 and TRBJ2-3; the match to TRBD1 covers 9 bases. This CDR3 region has 15 residues. V lost 2 bases to trimming and J lost 4 bases; unmatched junction nucleotides: 4. Germline lookup yields CDR1 SNHLY and CDR2 FYNNEI. The CDR3 nucleotides are TGTGCCAGCAGTGAATCAGACAGGGGGGCAGATACGCAGTATTTT. Translated: CASSESDRGADTQYF.

In its sample, this clone was seen a few times. CDR3: CASSYEVSTEAFF. The DNA of the CDR3 is TGTGCCAGCAGTTACGAGGTTAGTACTGAAGCTTTCTTT. The chain recombines TRBV6-2 or TRBV6-3 with TRBJ1-1; D not resolved. Germline assignment: CDR1 MNHEY and CDR2 SVGEGT. The CDR3 is 13 amino acids. V lost 2 bases to trimming and J lost 5 bases, with 9 bases between them.

The V gene is TRBV29-1, the J gene TRBJ1-2; 10 bases agree with TRBD1. The V and J ends lost 6 bases and 2 bases, in that order; junction bases with no gene match: 3. This CDR3 is 13 amino acids long. Germline loops: CDR1 SQVTM, CDR2 ANQGSEA. CDR3 loop: CSVGDRGNYGYTF. DNA of the CDR3: TGCAGCGTCGGGGACAGGGGAAACTATGGCTACACCTTC.

This rearrangement joins TRBV10-1 to TRBJ1-1, with D unresolved. Germline-derived CDR1 and CDR2 are WNHNN and SYGVQD (reference sequence). The CDR3 spans 14 residues. Trimming cost V 8 bases and J 12 bases, with 25 bases left between them. CDR3 bases: TGCGCCAGCTCCGCGCCCGGGTCAGCCACCTCCCCTTTCTTT. This sequence encodes CASSAPGSATSPFF.

The gene calls are TRBV6-1 and TRBJ1-2; no clear D. The germline V and J ends were trimmed by 2 bases and 0 bases, with 16 bases remaining between them. The CDR3 loop spans 17 amino acids. CDR1 and CDR2 (germline): MNHNS, SASEGT. DNA for the CDR3: TGTGCCAGCAGTGAATCCCCGGGGTTGGCAGCTAACTATGGCTACACCTTC. Its translation is CASSESPGLAANYGYTF.

This clone came up once. The chain combines TRBV11-3 with TRBJ1-1; the D is unclear. CDR3 length: 14 amino acids. CDR1 and CDR2 (germline): SGHNT, YENEEA. V was trimmed by 4 bases and J by 4 bases, leaving 13 bases between them. The CDR3 DNA reads as TGTGCCAGCAGCTCCGAGGCGGAGAGCACTGAAGCTTTCTTT. It translates to CASSSEAESTEAFF.

V and J are TRBV5-4 and TRBJ2-1; TRBD2 matches at 9 bases. This CDR3 region has 14 residues. With V trimmed by 3 bases and J by 7 bases, 5 bases remained unmatched. In germline, CDR1 is SGHNT, CDR2 YYREEE (reference sequence). The CDR3 region has the DNA TGTGCCAGCAGCTATAGCGGGAGAGTAAATGAGCAGTTCTTC. It translates to CASSYSGRVNEQFF.

J is TRBJ2-2 and V is TRBV2; TRBD2 matches 10 bases. The V segment lost 4 bases and the J segment 1 base; nucleotides outside the gene matches: 9. Germline-derived CDR1 and CDR2 are SNHLY and FYNNEI. The CDR3 runs 18 residues. The CDR3, as DNA: TGTGCCAGCAGTGGAAGCTCGGTAGCGGGAGGGAACACCGGGGAGCTGTTTTTT. Its translation is CASSGSSVAGGNTGELFF.

The rearrangement links TRBV12-5 to TRBJ2-1; no clear D gene. CDR3 length equals 12 residues. The ends were cut back, 5 bases at V and 9 bases at J, with 11 bases in the middle. Germline loops: CDR1 LGHNT, CDR2 FRNRAP. CDR3 in amino acids: CASGTPSGEQFF. In nucleotides, the CDR3 is TGTGCTAGTGGTACCCCCTCGGGTGAGCAGTTCTTC.

The CDR3 reads CASSRGIQIPDEQYF. For the CDR3, the DNA is TGTGCCAGCAGCCGAGGTATTCAAATCCCGGACGAGCAGTACTTC. V gene TRBV11-1 combines with J gene TRBJ2-7; D ambiguous. The CDR3 extends over 15 amino acids. V gave up 5 bases and J gave up 5 bases, with 19 bases separating them. Germline CDR1 SGHAT, CDR2 FQDESV (reference sequence).

In nucleotides, the CDR3 is TGTGCCAGTACCCTCGGACAGGGGAATGGGCAGCCCCAGCATTTT. Translated, it gives CASTLGQGNGQPQHF. The rearrangement uses TRBV19 and TRBJ1-5; 9 nucleotides match TRBD1. The germline gives CDR1 LNHDA, CDR2 SQIVND (reference sequence). The J segment lost 7 bases and the V segment lost 7 bases, leaving 11 bases of the junction unmatched. The CDR3 is made up of 15 amino acids.

This clone showed up just a few times. DNA for the CDR3: TGTGCCAGCAGTTCGATCGACAGGGGGTACGAGCAGTACTTC. It is translated as CASSSIDRGYEQYF. The V gene is TRBV7-2, the J gene TRBJ2-7, with 9 bases aligning to TRBD1. Looked up from germline, CDR1 is SGHTA and CDR2 is FQGNSA. This CDR3 is built from 14 residues. J gave up 4 bases and V 6 bases, and 7 bases lay outside the gene matches.

Worth noting for this clone: Other DNA sequences within the sample encode an identical CDR3. The genes are TRBV18 and TRBJ2-7; the match to TRBD1 covers 9 bases. Trimming removed 4 bases from V and 4 bases from J; junction bases left unmatched: 5. Germline assignment: CDR1 KGHSH and CDR2 LQKENI. The CDR3 consists of 14 residues. The CDR3 spells CASSQPGQGYEQYF. Here the CDR3 DNA reads TGTGCCAGCTCACAGCCGGGACAGGGTTACGAGCAGTACTTC.

V and J are TRBV5-8 and TRBJ2-3, with 7 nucleotides matching TRBD1. Germline CDR1 reads SGHTS; CDR2 reads YDEGEE. After removal of 0 bases from V and 2 bases from J, the junction contained 6 bases not matched to a gene. This CDR3 is 16 amino acids long. The CDR3 DNA is TGTGCCAGCAGCTTGGCCGCGACAGGGAACACAGATACGCAGTATTTT. This gives the protein CASSLAATGNTDTQYF.

This clone was seen more than once but under ten times. CDR3 sequence: CASSQDPGGTGELFF. CDR3 in DNA: TGTGCCAGCAGCCAAGACCCGGGCGGGACCGGGGAGCTGTTTTTT. V is TRBV4-2 and J is TRBJ2-2; D may be TRBD2 (5 bases). The germline CDR1 and CDR2 sequences are LGHNA and YNFKEQ. The ends were cut back, 0 bases at V and 5 bases at J, with 10 bases in the middle. The length of the CDR3 is 15 residues.

The gene calls are TRBV12-3 or TRBV12-4 and TRBJ1-2; D unclear. This CDR3 is built from 12 residues. Trimming pared 6 bases from V and 3 bases from J, leaving 8 bases between. The DNA of the CDR3 is TGTGCCAGCAGAGCGCTTGACTATGGCTACACCTTC. As protein: CASRALDYGYTF.

Here the CDR3 DNA reads TGTGCCAGCAGTTTTTCTAGTCTTGGCTACACCTTC. The encoded protein is CASSFSSLGYTF. The chain carries TRBV12-3 or TRBV12-4 and TRBJ1-2; no firm D call. The CDR3 is made up of 12 amino acids. V lost 3 bases and J lost 7, with 9 bases in between.

The chain employs TRBV6-6 and TRBJ2-7, with 7 positions matching TRBD1. With V trimmed by 6 bases and J by 6 bases, 17 bases remained unmatched. The CDR3 totals 16 residues. Per the germline V gene, CDR1 is MNHNY and CDR2 is SVGAGI (reference sequence). CDR3 in amino acids: CASRKGGTGEVFEQYF. The DNA of the CDR3 is TGTGCCAGCAGAAAAGGGGGTACAGGGGAAGTCTTCGAGCAGTACTTC.

As DNA, the CDR3 is TGTGCCAGCAGACCAGGGTTAGGCACCGGGGAGCTGTTTTTT. Protein product: CASRPGLGTGELFF. The rearrangement links TRBV11-2 to TRBJ2-2; TRBD1 is a possible D gene (5 bases). Germline CDR1 is SGHAT and CDR2 is FQNNGV. V shed 6 bases and J shed 4 bases, with 12 bases lying between them. The CDR3 contains 14 residues.